This T cell receptor (beta chain) was sequenced for a study of T-cell memory formation after mild COVID-19. Findings of the study overall: Later expanders leaned toward CD4+, whereas clones contracting from day 15 to 85 were balanced CD4/CD8. Those CD4+ clones that contracted were mainly in CM and EM (CD8+ ones in EMRA).

Points on this clonotype: Its specificity is not known.

V trimming: 4 bases; J trimming: 4 bases; junction bases outside the gene matches: 6. CDR3 size: 15 residues. CDR1 SEHNR and CDR2 FQNEAQ come from the germline V gene (reference sequence). It was 5'RACE with constant-segment primers that produced the TCR alpha and TCR beta cDNA libraries, which carried sample barcodes and UMIs. Each CDR3 protein gets one entry after TCRdb re-called the 5' RACE reads with MiXCR. In the table there are 580,000 or so distinct CDR3 sequences, around 16% of which are singletons. The chain is built from TRBV7-9 and TRBJ2-3; 9 nucleotides align to TRBD2. Sequenced sample: PBMCs or a T cell subset sorted from them (not recorded which). The receptor was isolated from an adult woman who had mild COVID-19 (a few samples of this study predate the infection). Cell type and time point are not known. The CDR3 nucleotides read TGTGCCAGCAGCTGGCGGCGGGGGGGGCCAGATACGCAGTATTTT. It is translated as CASSWRRGGPDTQYF.